Listed below are T cell receptor beta chains from one sample, sequenced in a study of cytomegalovirus exposure and HLA in healthy donors. Here immunoSEQ multiplex PCR was the method, and the copy in TCRdb shows in-frame clones only, minus some. The sample lists 110,000 or so clones; less than 90% were seen once. The material sequenced was PBMCs. All receptors derive from a man aged 18 to 30 in good health and CMV-seropositive. Both conserved end residues are part of each CDR3. The D gene is left open where the match is weak. Rows give clone size only sometimes, using once, few, many, or a class for an expanded clone.

D gene	V gene	clone size	J gene	CDR3 DNA	CDR3 protein
TRBD1	TRBV7-9	once	TRBJ1-1	TGTGCCAGCACCTGGGGACAGGTGAACACTGAAGCTTTCTTT	CASTWGQVNTEAFF
NA	TRBV15	NA	TRBJ1-1	TGTGCCACCAGCAGCTCCGACAGGAACACTGAAGCTTTCTTT	CATSSSDRNTEAFF
TRBD2	TRBV28	once	TRBJ2-7	TGTGCCAGCAGTTCAGCGGGGTCTAGGGGCTACGAGCAGTACTTC	CASSSAGSRGYEQYF
TRBD2	TRBV6-5	many	TRBJ2-7	TGTGCCAGCAGTTACGCCGGGACTAGCGCCTACGAGCAGTACTTC	CASSYAGTSAYEQYF
NA	TRBV27	NA	TRBJ1-1	TGTGCCAGCATGGGCAGGCGAGCTTTCTTT	CASMGRRAFF
TRBD2	TRBV27	NA	TRBJ2-7	TGTGCCAGCAGTTTAGCGAGGGTTGCGGGAGGTGAGCAGTACTTC	CASSLARVAGGEQYF
TRBD1	TRBV7-9	once	TRBJ1-4	TGTGCCAGCAGCCTACCCGGACAGGGAATGGTAGAACTGTTTTTT	CASSLPGQGMVELFF
TRBD2	TRBV6-4	NA	TRBJ2-1	TGTGCCAGCAGTATAGCGGGGGGTTCCTACAATGAGCAGTTCTTC	CASSIAGGSYNEQFF
TRBD1	TRBV5-1	NA	TRBJ2-3	TGCGCCAGCAGGACCGGGACAGGGTGGTCAGATACGCAGTATTTT	CASRTGTGWSDTQYF
NA	TRBV7-8	NA	TRBJ1-5	TGTGCCAGCAGCTTAAGTCTAGCGGGGGTACATCAGCCCCAGCATTTT	CASSLSLAGVHQPQHF
NA	TRBV10-1	NA	TRBJ2-5	TGCGCCAGCAGCCGACTACGTGGGGAGACCCAGTACTTC	CASSRLRGETQYF
TRBD2	TRBV5-1	NA	TRBJ2-1	TGCGCCAGCAGCTTGGACCTCGGGAGGGAGCAGTTCTTC	CASSLDLGREQFF
TRBD2	TRBV7-2	NA	TRBJ2-7	TGTGCCAGCACCCCCGAGCTAGCGGGGGCCTACGAGCAGTACTTC	CASTPELAGAYEQYF
TRBD1	TRBV2	once	TRBJ2-7	TGTGCCAGCAGTGAAGATGGGGCGGGACAGGGCTACGAGCAGTACTTC	CASSEDGAGQGYEQYF
TRBD2	TRBV4-2	NA	TRBJ2-7	TGTGCCAGCAGCCAAGAGAGTTCGCGGGGGGTCTCCTACGAGCAGTACTTC	CASSQESSRGVSYEQYF
NA	TRBV6-5	NA	TRBJ1-6	TGTGCCACCGGACCTGACGGGTCGGGAGGGTCACCCCTCCACTTT	CATGPDGSGGSPLHF
TRBD1	TRBV7-9	once	TRBJ2-7	TGTGCCAGCAGCCCTAAGGGGGGGCCATGGACAGGGGCATCCTACGAGCAGTACTTC	CASSPKGGPWTGASYEQYF
NA	TRBV9	NA	TRBJ2-2	TGTGCCAGCAGCGTAGTCCCTGCGGGGAACACCGGGGAGCTGTTTTTT	CASSVVPAGNTGELFF
TRBD1	TRBV29-1	NA	TRBJ2-3	TGCAGCGCCTCCGGGACAGGGAGCACAGATACGCAGTATTTT	CSASGTGSTDTQYF
NA	TRBV5-4	NA	TRBJ2-2	TGTGCCAGCAGCTCCTCAGATACCGGGGAGCTGTTTTTT	CASSSSDTGELFF
NA	TRBV4-3	NA	TRBJ1-2	TGCGCCAGCAGCCAAGCTCGGCAGCAGGTTCCTCGCTACACCTTC	CASSQARQQVPRYTF
NA	TRBV10-1	NA	TRBJ1-1	TGCGCCAGCAGTGAGTCCGGGACGGGGGACACTGAAGCTTTCTTT	CASSESGTGDTEAFF
NA	TRBV29-1	NA	TRBJ1-1	TGCAGCGTCCTAGGGGGTTTGGGGTACACTGAAGCTTTCTTT	CSVLGGLGYTEAFF
TRBD1	TRBV18	NA	TRBJ2-7	TGTGCCAGCTCTCCTGGACAGGGCCGTTTTCCAGGCGAGCAGTACTTC	CASSPGQGRFPGEQYF
NA	TRBV28	NA	TRBJ2-5	TGTGCCAGCAGTCCACCCCTAGGACAAACCGTACAAGAGACCCAGTACTTC	CASSPPLGQTVQETQYF
TRBD1	TRBV4-2	NA	TRBJ1-1	TGTGCCAGCAGCCAAGATACAGGGGCGAACACTGAAGCTTTCTTT	CASSQDTGANTEAFF
NA	TRBV27	NA	TRBJ1-6	TGTGCCAGCAGTTCTACGCCCTCCTATAATTCACCCCTCCACTTT	CASSSTPSYNSPLHF
NA	TRBV19	NA	TRBJ1-2	TGTGCCAGTAGTATAGTTAGGACAGACAGAGGCTACACCTTC	CASSIVRTDRGYTF
NA	TRBV30	NA	TRBJ1-3	TGTGCCTGGAGTGCGGGAGTCTCTGGAAACACCATATATTTT	CAWSAGVSGNTIYF
TRBD1	TRBV27	NA	TRBJ2-7	TGTGCCAGCAGACAACTCCCCGGGACAGCCCTCAAGGAGCAGTACTTC	CASRQLPGTALKEQYF
NA	TRBV6-1	NA	TRBJ1-4	TGTGCCAGCAGGGCAGGTTATGAAAAACTGTTTTTT	CASRAGYEKLFF
NA	TRBV6-1	NA	TRBJ2-3	TGTGCCAGCGGCCTTACAGGGGATACGCAGTATTTT	CASGLTGDTQYF
NA	TRBV4-2	NA	TRBJ1-5	TGTGCCAGCAGCCAAGATTGGCAGGGCCATCAGCCCCAGCATTTT	CASSQDWQGHQPQHF
NA	TRBV5-4	NA	TRBJ1-2	TGTGCCAGCAGTTATTCTCGGGGATATGGCTACACCTTC	CASSYSRGYGYTF
NA	TRBV11-3	NA	TRBJ1-3	TGTGCCAGCAGCTTAGGACGGGGACATGTCTCAGGAAACACCATATATTTT	CASSLGRGHVSGNTIYF
TRBD1	TRBV5-1	NA	TRBJ1-1	TGCGCCAGCAGTCCCGACAGGGCGAACACTGAAGCTTTCTTT	CASSPDRANTEAFF
TRBD2	TRBV6-5	NA	TRBJ2-3	TGTGCCAGCAGTCCCTTCGGGAGGGAAGATACGCAGTATTTT	CASSPFGREDTQYF
NA	TRBV18	NA	TRBJ2-7	TGTGCCAGCTCACCCCCAGGGACATCCTACGAGCAGTACTTC	CASSPPGTSYEQYF
TRBD2	TRBV6-6	NA	TRBJ2-2	TGTGCCAGCAGTAGCGGGGGTTTGCGTGGCGGGGAGCTGTTTTTT	CASSSGGLRGGELFF
NA	TRBV11-2	once	TRBJ1-2	TGTGCCAGCAGCTTAGTAAACCGTCGCGAGGGCTACACCTTC	CASSLVNRREGYTF
TRBD1	TRBV5-8	NA	TRBJ2-3	TGTGCCAGCAGCTTGACAGGGGGCGCAGATACGCAGTATTTT	CASSLTGGADTQYF
TRBD1	TRBV29-1	NA	TRBJ1-2	TGCAGCGCCCGCCAAGGACAGGGCGGAAATGGCTACACCTTC	CSARQGQGGNGYTF
NA	TRBV19	NA	TRBJ1-5	TGTGCCAGTAGGGAGGTGAGCAATCAGCCCCAGCATTTT	CASREVSNQPQHF
TRBD1	TRBV7-8	NA	TRBJ2-1	TGTGCCAGCAGCTTCCGGGACAGCCCATACAATGAGCAGTTCTTC	CASSFRDSPYNEQFF
NA	TRBV7-7	few	TRBJ1-4	TGTGCCAGCAGCCGGGATAATGAAAAACTGTTTTTT	CASSRDNEKLFF
TRBD2	TRBV6-6	NA	TRBJ2-3	TGTGCCAGCAGTTACTCGGGGGACTACACAGATACGCAGTATTTT	CASSYSGDYTDTQYF
TRBD1	TRBV5-8	NA	TRBJ2-2	TGTGCCAGCAGCTGGACAGGGACCGGGGAGCTGTTTTTT	CASSWTGTGELFF
TRBD2	TRBV19	NA	TRBJ2-2	TGTGCCGCAAGCCCCGGGACTAGCATACCCGGGGAGCTGTTTTTT	CAASPGTSIPGELFF
NA	TRBV29-1	NA	TRBJ1-1	TGCAGCATAACAGGGAGTTACACTGAAGCTTTCTTT	CSITGSYTEAFF
TRBD1	TRBV28	NA	TRBJ1-2	TGTGCCAGCAGCAATTCCGGGACAGGGGGCGGGTATGGCTACACCTTC	CASSNSGTGGGYGYTF
TRBD1	TRBV29-1	NA	TRBJ2-7	TGCAGCGTCGCAAAAGACAGGGACGAGCAGTACTTC	CSVAKDRDEQYF
TRBD2	TRBV4-3	NA	TRBJ2-2	TGCGCCAGCAGCCAAGATCATGCGGGGGGGCTGGGCACCGGGGAGCTGTTTTTT	CASSQDHAGGLGTGELFF
NA	TRBV4-1	NA	TRBJ2-7	TGCGCCAGCAGCCAAGGTCCAGCGGGTGGCTACGAGCAGTACTTC	CASSQGPAGGYEQYF
NA	TRBV5-1	NA	TRBJ2-7	TGCGCCAGCAGCTTGGAACAGGGCTACGAGCAGTACTTC	CASSLEQGYEQYF